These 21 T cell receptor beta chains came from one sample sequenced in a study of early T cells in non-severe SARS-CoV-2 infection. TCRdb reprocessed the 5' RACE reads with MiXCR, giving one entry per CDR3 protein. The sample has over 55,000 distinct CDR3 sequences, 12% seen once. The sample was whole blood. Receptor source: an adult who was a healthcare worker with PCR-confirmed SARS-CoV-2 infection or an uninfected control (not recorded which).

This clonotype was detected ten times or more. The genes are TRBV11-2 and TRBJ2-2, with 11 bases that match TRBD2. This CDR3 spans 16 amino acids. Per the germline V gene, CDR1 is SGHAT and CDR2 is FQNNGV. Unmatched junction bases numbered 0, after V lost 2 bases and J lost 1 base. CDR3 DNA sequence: TGTGCCAGCAGCTTAACTAGCGGGGGGAACACCGGGGAGCTGTTTTTT. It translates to CASSLTSGGNTGELFF.

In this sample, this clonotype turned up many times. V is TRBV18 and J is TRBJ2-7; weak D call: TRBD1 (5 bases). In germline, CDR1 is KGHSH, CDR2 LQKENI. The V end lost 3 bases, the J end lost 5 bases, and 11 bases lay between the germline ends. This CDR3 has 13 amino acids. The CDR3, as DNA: TGTGCCAGCTCACCTCCCTCAGGGAACGAGCAGTACTTC. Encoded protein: CASSPPSGNEQYF.

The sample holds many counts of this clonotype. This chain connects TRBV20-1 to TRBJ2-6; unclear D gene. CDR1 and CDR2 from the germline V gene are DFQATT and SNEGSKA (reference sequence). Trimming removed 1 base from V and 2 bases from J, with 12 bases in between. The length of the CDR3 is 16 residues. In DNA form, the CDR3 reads TGCAGTGCTAGAGTAGGCTCGCCCCCTGGGGCCAACGTCCTGACTTTC. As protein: CSARVGSPPGANVLTF.

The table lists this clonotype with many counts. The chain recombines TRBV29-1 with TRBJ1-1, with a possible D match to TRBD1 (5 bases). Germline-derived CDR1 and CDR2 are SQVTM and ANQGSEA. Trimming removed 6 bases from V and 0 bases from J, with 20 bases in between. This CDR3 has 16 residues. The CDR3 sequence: CSVPSTEGIMNTEAFF. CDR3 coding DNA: TGCAGCGTACCCTCTACTGAGGGGATTATGAACACTGAAGCTTTCTTT. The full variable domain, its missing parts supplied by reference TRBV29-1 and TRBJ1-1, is SAVISQKPSRDICQRGTSLTIQCQVDSQVTMMFWYRQQPGQSLTLIATANQGSEATYESGFVIDKFPISRPNLTFSTLTVSNMSPEDSSIYLCSVPSTEGIMNTEAFFGQGTRLTVV.

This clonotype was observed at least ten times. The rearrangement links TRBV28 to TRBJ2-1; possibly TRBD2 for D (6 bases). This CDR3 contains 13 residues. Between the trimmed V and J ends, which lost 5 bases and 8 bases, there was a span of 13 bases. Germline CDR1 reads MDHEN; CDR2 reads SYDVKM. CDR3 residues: CASSTRLDDEQFF. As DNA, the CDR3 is TGTGCCAGCAGTACCAGACTAGACGATGAGCAGTTCTTC.

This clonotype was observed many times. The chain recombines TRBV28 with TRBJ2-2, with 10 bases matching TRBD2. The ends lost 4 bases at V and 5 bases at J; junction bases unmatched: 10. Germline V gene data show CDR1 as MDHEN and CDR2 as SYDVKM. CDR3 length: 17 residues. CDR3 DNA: TGTGCCAGCAGTTGGTTGGCTAGCGGGAGCGGGACCGGGGAGCTGTTTTTT. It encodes CASSWLASGSGTGELFF.

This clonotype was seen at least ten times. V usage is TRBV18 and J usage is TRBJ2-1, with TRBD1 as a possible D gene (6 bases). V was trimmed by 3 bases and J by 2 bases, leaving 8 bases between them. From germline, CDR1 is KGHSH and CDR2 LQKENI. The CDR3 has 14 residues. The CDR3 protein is CASSPGAAYNEQFF. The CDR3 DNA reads TGTGCCAGCTCACCGGGGGCCGCCTACAATGAGCAGTTCTTC.

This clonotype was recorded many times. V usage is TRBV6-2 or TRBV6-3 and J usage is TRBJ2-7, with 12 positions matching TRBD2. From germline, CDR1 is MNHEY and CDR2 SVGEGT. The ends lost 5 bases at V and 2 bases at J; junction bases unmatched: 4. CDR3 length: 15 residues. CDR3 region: CASSRLAGATYEQYF. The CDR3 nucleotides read TGTGCCAGCAGTCGACTAGCGGGGGCAACCTACGAGCAGTACTTC.

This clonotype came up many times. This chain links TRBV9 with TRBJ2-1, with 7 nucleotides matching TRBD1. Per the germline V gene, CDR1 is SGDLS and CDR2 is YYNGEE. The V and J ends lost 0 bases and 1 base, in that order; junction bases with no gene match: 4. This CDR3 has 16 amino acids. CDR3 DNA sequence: TGTGCCAGCAGCGTAGGTAAGGACAGGTCCTACAATGAGCAGTTCTTC. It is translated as CASSVGKDRSYNEQFF. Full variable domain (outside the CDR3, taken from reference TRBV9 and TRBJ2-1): DSGVTQTPKHLITATGQRVTLRCSPRSGDLSVYWYQQSLDQGLQFLIQYYNGEERAKGNILERFSAQQFPDLHSELNLSSLELGDSALYFCASSVGKDRSYNEQFFGPGTRLTVL.

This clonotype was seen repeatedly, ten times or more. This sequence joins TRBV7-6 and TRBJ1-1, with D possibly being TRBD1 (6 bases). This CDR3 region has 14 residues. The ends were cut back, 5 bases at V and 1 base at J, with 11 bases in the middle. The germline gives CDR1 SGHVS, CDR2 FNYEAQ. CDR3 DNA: TGTGCCAGCAGCGTGGGACATCAGAACACTGAAGCTTTCTTT. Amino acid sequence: CASSVGHQNTEAFF.

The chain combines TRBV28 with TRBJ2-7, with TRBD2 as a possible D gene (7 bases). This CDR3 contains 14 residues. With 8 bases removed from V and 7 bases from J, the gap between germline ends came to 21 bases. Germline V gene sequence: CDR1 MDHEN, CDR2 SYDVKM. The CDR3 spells CASRGAGPLGEQYF. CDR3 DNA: TGTGCCAGCCGGGGGGCAGGCCCTCTTGGGGAGCAGTACTTC.

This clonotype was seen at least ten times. The CDR3 reads CASSFRVSPGGPRVGFTDTQYF. The DNA of the CDR3 is TGTGCCAGCAGCTTCAGAGTTTCTCCGGGGGGGCCAAGGGTAGGGTTCACAGATACGCAGTATTTT. The gene calls are TRBV7-2 and TRBJ2-3, with 8 bases matching TRBD2. V shed 3 bases, J shed 2 bases, and the junction held 25 bases outside the gene matches. Germline assignment: CDR1 SGHTA and CDR2 FQGNSA. The length of the CDR3 is 22 residues.

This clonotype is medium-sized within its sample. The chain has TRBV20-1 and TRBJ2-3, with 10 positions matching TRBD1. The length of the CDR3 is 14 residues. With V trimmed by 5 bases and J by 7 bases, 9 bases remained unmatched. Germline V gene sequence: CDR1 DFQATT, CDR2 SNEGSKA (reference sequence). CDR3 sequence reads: CSAGTGADLNTQYF. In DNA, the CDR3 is TGCAGTGCTGGGACAGGGGCCGACCTGAATACGCAGTATTTT.

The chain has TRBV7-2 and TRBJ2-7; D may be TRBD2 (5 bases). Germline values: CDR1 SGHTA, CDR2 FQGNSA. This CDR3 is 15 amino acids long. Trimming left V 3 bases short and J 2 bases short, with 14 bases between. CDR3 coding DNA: TGTGCCAGCAGCTTTGGGATGAGCGGTACCTACGAGCAGTACTTC. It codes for CASSFGMSGTYEQYF. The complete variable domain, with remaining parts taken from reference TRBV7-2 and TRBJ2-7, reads GAGVSQSPSNKVTEKGKDVELRCDPISGHTALYWYRQSLGQGLEFLIYFQGNSAPDKSGLPSDRFSAERTGGSVSTLTIQRTQQEDSAVYLCASSFGMSGTYEQYFGPGTRLTVT.

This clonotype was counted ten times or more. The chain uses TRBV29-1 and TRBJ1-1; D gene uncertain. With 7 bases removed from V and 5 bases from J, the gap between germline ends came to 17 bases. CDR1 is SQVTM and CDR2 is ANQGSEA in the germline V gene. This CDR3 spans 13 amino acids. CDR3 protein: CSARRDVRTEAFF. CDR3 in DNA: TGCAGCGCCCGGAGGGATGTTCGGACTGAAGCTTTCTTT.

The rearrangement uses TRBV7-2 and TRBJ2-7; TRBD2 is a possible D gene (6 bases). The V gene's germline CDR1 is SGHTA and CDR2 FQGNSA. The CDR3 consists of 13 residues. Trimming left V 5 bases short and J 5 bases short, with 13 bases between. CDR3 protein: CASSADYRNEQYF. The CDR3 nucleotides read TGTGCCAGCAGCGCGGACTACAGAAACGAGCAGTACTTC.

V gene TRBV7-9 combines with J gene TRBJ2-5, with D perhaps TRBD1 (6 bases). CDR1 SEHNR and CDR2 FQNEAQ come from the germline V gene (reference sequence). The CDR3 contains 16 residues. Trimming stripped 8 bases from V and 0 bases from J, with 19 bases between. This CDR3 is CASQGMLSFYQETQYF. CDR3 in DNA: TGTGCCAGCCAGGGGATGCTTTCCTTCTACCAAGAGACCCAGTACTTC. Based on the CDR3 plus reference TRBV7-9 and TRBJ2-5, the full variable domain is DTGVSQNPRHKITKRGQNVTFRCDPISEHNRLYWYRQTLGQGPEFLTYFQNEAQLEKSRLLSDRFSAERPKGSFSTLEIQRTEQGDSAMYLCASQGMLSFYQETQYFGPGTRLLVL.

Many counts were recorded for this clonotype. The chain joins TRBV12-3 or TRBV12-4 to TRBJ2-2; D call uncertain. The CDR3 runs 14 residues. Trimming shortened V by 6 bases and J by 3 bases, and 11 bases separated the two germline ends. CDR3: CASSRARYTGELFF. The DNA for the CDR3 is TGTGCCAGCAGCCGCGCAAGATACACCGGGGAGCTGTTTTTT.

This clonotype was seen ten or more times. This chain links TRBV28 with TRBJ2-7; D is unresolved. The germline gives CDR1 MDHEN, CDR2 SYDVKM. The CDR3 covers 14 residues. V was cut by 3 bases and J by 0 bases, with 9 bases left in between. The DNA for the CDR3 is TGTGCCAGCAGTTTCGGCCAGATCTCCTACGAGCAGTACTTC. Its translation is CASSFGQISYEQYF.

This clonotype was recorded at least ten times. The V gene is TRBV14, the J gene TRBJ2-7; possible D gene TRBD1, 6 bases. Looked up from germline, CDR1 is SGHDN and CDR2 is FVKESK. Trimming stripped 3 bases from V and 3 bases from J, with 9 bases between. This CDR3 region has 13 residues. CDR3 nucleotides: TGTGCCAGCAGCCAGGACAGTTTCTACGAGCAGTACTTC. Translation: CASSQDSFYEQYF.

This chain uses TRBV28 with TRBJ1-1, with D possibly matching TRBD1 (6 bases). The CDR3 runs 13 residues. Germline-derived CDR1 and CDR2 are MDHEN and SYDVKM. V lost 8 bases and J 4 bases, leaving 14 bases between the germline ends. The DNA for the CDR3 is TGTGCCAGCCGGAGGGGGACGGTCACTGAAGCTTTCTTT. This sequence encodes CASRRGTVTEAFF.